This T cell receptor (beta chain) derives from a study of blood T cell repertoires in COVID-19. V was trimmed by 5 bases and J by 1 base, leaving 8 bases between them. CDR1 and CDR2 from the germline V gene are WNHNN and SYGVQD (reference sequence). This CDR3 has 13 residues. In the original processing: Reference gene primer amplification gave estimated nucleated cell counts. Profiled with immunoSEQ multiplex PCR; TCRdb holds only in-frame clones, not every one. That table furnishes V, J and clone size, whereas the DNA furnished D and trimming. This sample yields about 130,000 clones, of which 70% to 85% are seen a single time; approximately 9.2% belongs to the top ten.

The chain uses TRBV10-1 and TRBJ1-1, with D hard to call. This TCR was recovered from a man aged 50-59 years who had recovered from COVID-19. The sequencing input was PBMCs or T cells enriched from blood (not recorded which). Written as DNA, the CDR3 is TGCGCCAGCAGTCATGACAAGAACACTGAAGCTTTCTTT. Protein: CASSHDKNTEAFF.